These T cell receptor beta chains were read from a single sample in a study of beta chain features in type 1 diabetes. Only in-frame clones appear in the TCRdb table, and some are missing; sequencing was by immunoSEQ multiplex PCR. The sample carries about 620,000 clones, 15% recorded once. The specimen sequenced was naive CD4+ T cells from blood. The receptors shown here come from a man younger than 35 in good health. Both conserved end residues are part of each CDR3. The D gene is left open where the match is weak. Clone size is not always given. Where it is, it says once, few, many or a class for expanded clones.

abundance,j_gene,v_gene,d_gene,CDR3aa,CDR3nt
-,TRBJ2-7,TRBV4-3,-,CASSQARYEQYF,TGCGCCAGCAGCCAAGCCCGATACGAGCAGTACTTC
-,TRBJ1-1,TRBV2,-,CASRPLQGGTEAFF,TGTGCCAGCAGGCCACTACAGGGAGGCACTGAAGCTTTCTTT
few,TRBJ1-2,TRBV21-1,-,CASSARHPYYGYTF,TGTGCCAGCAGCGCAAGACACCCCTACTATGGCTACACCTTC
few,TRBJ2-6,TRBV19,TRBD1,CASSTDRGAAGANVLTF,TGTGCCAGTAGTACCGACAGGGGGGCAGCCGGGGCCAACGTCCTGACTTTC
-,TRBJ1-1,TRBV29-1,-,CSGGRQSGMNTEAFF,TGCAGCGGTGGTAGACAGTCAGGAATGAACACTGAAGCTTTCTTT
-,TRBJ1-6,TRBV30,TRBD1,CACPPGTGGPLHF,TGTGCCTGCCCCCCAGGGACAGGGGGACCCCTCCACTTT
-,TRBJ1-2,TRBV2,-,CASSERGGYTF,TGTGCCAGCAGTGAAAGAGGGGGCTACACCTTC
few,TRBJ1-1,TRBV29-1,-,CSAVTGVEAFF,TGCAGCGCTGTGACAGGAGTCGAAGCTTTCTTT
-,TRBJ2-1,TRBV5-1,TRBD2,CASSLPLLAGGYNEQFF,TGCGCCAGCAGCTTGCCGTTACTAGCGGGTGGATACAATGAGCAGTTCTTC
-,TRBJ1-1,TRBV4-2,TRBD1,CASSQRGQGEAFF,TGTGCCAGCAGCCAACGGGGACAGGGTGAAGCTTTCTTT
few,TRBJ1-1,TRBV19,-,CASSIDQTTEAFF,TGTGCCAGTAGTATAGACCAGACGACTGAAGCTTTCTTT
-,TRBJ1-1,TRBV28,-,CASSLGGPLYKAFF,TGTGCCAGCAGTTTAGGCGGGCCCTTATACAAAGCTTTCTTT
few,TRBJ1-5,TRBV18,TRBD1,CASSPKWDSGSQHF,TGTGCCAGCTCACCAAAGTGGGACAGTGGGTCCCAGCATTTT
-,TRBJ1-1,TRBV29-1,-,CSGGHYTEAFF,TGCAGCGGGGGTCACTACACTGAAGCTTTCTTT
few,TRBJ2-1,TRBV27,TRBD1,CASSLLTGTGISHEQFF,TGTGCCAGCAGTTTATTAACCGGGACAGGGATTTCCCATGAGCAGTTCTTC
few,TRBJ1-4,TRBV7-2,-,CASSLEGATNEKLFF,TGTGCCAGCAGCTTAGAGGGGGCAACTAATGAAAAACTGTTTTTT
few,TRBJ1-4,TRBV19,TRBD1,CASSTLQGYNEKLFF,TGTGCCAGTAGTACCCTACAGGGGTATAATGAAAAACTGTTTTTT
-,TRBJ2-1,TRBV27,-,CASSLNVGGRSYNEQFF,TGTGCCAGCAGTTTGAATGTGGGGGGTCGCTCCTACAATGAGCAGTTCTTC
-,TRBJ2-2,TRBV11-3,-,CASSSPPGPNTGELFF,TGTGCCAGCAGCTCCCCTCCGGGGCCGAACACCGGGGAGCTGTTTTTT
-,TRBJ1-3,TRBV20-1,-,CSAFSGNTIYF,TGCAGTGCTTTCTCTGGAAACACCATATATTTT
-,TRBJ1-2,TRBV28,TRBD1,CASSPPPGQGYYTF,TGTGCCAGCAGTCCACCCCCGGGACAGGGGTACTACACCTTC
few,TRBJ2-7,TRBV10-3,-,CAISVGTQSYEQYF,TGTGCCATCAGTGTCGGGACACAGTCCTACGAGCAGTACTTC
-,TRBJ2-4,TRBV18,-,CASSPIGIQLAKNIQYF,TGTGCCAGCTCACCAATCGGGATACAACTAGCCAAAAACATTCAGTACTTC
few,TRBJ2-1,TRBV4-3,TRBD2,CASSQDWTSEKQFF,TGCGCCAGCAGCCAAGATTGGACTAGCGAAAAGCAGTTCTTC
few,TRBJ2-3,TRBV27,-,CASTNLVYPVQKTDTQYF,TGTGCCAGCACCAACCTCGTTTATCCCGTACAGAAAACAGATACGCAGTATTTT
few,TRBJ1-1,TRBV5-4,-,CASSFGADTEAFF,TGTGCCAGCAGCTTTGGGGCTGATACTGAAGCTTTCTTT
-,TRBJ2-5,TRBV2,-,CASSEVWQTQETQYF,TGTGCCAGCAGTGAAGTATGGCAGACACAAGAGACCCAGTACTTC
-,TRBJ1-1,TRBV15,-,CATSRAGFMNTEAFF,TGTGCCACCAGCAGGGCAGGGTTCATGAACACTGAAGCTTTCTTT
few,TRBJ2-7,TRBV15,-,CATSRDRVSTYEQYF,TGTGCCACCAGCAGAGATAGAGTCTCGACCTACGAGCAGTACTTC
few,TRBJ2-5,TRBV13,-,CASSLSGQETQYF,TGTGCCAGCAGCTTATCAGGCCAAGAGACCCAGTACTTC
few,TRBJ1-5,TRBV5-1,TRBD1,CASSWGQGNQPQHF,TGCGCCAGCAGCTGGGGACAGGGGAATCAGCCCCAGCATTTT
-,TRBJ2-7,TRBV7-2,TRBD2,CASSPLALAGSPYEQYF,TGTGCCAGCAGCCCACTGGCCTTAGCGGGGTCACCCTACGAGCAGTACTTC
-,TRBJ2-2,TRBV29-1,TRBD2,CSVSSPGLAGANTGELFF,TGCAGCGTTTCCAGCCCCGGACTAGCGGGGGCGAACACCGGGGAGCTGTTTTTT
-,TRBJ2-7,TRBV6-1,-,CASSERGTEQYF,TGTGCCAGCAGTGAACGAGGGACCGAGCAGTACTTC